The text below deals with one TCR beta chain. The trim removed 1 base at V and 3 bases at J, leaving 3 bases unmatched. Germline loops: CDR1 SGHDT, CDR2 YYEEEE. The CDR3 loop spans 15 amino acids. What was amplified from RNA transcripts were TCR beta CDR3 regions. TCR CDR3 underwent first-round RT-PCR with the HTBI primer set. TCRdb recomputed calls from the multiplex PCR reads with MiXCR, one row per CDR3 protein. Here the sample spans hundreds of thousands of distinct CDR3 sequences, about 15% being singletons. The entry originates in a study of T cells in Graves' hyperthyroidism and ophthalmopathy. The receptor was derived from a woman younger than 45 with Graves' hyperthyroidism. The chain carries TRBV5-6 and TRBJ2-1; 8 bases align to TRBD2. Sequenced: blood. This chain's CDR3 is CASSLRLAHYNEQFF. The DNA of the CDR3 is TGTGCCAGCAGCTTGAGACTAGCGCACTACAATGAGCAGTTCTTC. The full variable domain, rest sourced from reference TRBV5-6 and TRBJ2-1, is DAGVTQSPTHLIKTRGQQVTLRCSPKSGHDTVSWYQQALGQGPQFIFQYYEEEERQRGNFPDRFSGHQFPNYSSELNVNALLLGDSALYLCASSLRLAHYNEQFFGPGTRLTVL.